These 30 T cell receptor beta chains originate from one sample sequenced in a study of blood T cells in healthy people across ages. Together with a sample-barcoded 5' primer, a J-beta primer mix was included in a second PCR lasting about 7 to 11 cycles. From the 5' RACE reads, TCRdb called clonotypes with MiXCR, one entry per CDR3 protein. The table lists just under 750,000 distinct CDR3 sequences, 22% of them singletons. The sequencing input was blood. The receptors come from a man between 65 and 85 years old in good health.

This clonotype was counted only a few times. The chain links TRBV12-3 or TRBV12-4 to TRBJ1-3, with D unresolved. The CDR3 contains 15 residues. The V end was cut by 6 bases, the J end by 0 bases, with 12 bases between. CDR3 residues: CASRLTGSSGNTIYF. The DNA of the CDR3 is TGTGCCAGCAGATTGACCGGGAGCTCTGGAAACACCATATATTTT.

This clonotype was counted a few times. The chain has TRBV3-1 and TRBJ2-5; 8 bases fit TRBD2. The ends lost 3 bases at V and 6 bases at J; junction bases unmatched: 15. The CDR3 has 17 residues. Germline V lookup: CDR1 LGHDT, CDR2 YNNKEL (reference sequence). This CDR3 is CASSHSRIGGALKTQYF. DNA of the CDR3: TGTGCCAGCAGCCACAGCCGTATCGGGGGGGCCTTGAAGACCCAGTACTTC.

A note on this clonotype: One junction end disagrees with the germline gene, perhaps due to a read error. The rearrangement joins TRBV5-1 to TRBJ2-6, with TRBD1 as a possible D gene (5 bases). The CDR3 consists of 15 residues. Germline values: CDR1 SGHRS, CDR2 YFSETQ. The CDR3 loop reads CASSRTFSGANVPTF. CDR3 DNA sequence: TGCGCCAGCAGTCGAACTTTCTCTGGGGCCAACGTCCCGACTTTC.

The V and J genes are TRBV3-1 and TRBJ2-1, with D hard to call. CDR1 and CDR2 from the germline V gene are LGHDT and YNNKEL (reference sequence). With 2 bases removed from V and 7 bases from J, the gap between germline ends came to 9 bases. This CDR3 region has 13 residues. The CDR3 DNA reads TGTGCCAGCAGCCAACCCCTAGGTAATGAGCAGTTCTTC. Translation gives CASSQPLGNEQFF.

The rearrangement links TRBV7-2 to TRBJ2-5; D unresolved. The CDR3 has 13 residues. V was shortened by 5 bases and J by 3 bases, with 10 bases between the two germline ends. Germline CDR1 and CDR2: SGHTA and FQGNSA. CDR3 residues: CASSPVWEETQYF. The CDR3 DNA reads TGTGCCAGCAGCCCCGTGTGGGAAGAGACCCAGTACTTC.

This clonotype came up once. The CDR3, as DNA: TGTGCCAGCAGGATCGACAGCTCCTACAATGAGCAGTTCTTC. It encodes CASRIDSSYNEQFF. This sequence joins TRBV12-3 or TRBV12-4 and TRBJ2-1, with D perhaps matching TRBD1 (5 bases). V shed 6 bases and J shed 0 bases, with 9 bases lying between them. The CDR3 spans 14 residues.

The chain links TRBV5-1 to TRBJ2-3; D is tentatively TRBD1 or TRBD2 (6 bases each). There are 17 residues in the CDR3. Trimming took 5 bases from V and 0 from J, leaving 19 bases between them. CDR1 is SGHRS and CDR2 is YFSETQ in the germline V gene. Here the CDR3 reads CASRTGATDPSTDTQYF. The CDR3 bases are TGCGCCAGCAGGACGGGGGCGACGGATCCAAGCACAGATACGCAGTATTTT.

This clonotype showed up just a few times. This chain links TRBV27 with TRBJ1-4; 7 nucleotides align to TRBD1. The CDR3 spans 14 residues. V shed 11 bases, J shed 1 base, and the junction held 7 bases outside the gene matches. From germline, CDR1 is MNHEY and CDR2 SMNVEV (reference sequence). CDR3 coding DNA: TGTGCCGGCACCTCAGGGGGAACTAATGAAAAACTGTTTTTT. It encodes CAGTSGGTNEKLFF.

V is TRBV20-1 and J is TRBJ2-7; 11 bases match TRBD1. This CDR3 contains 15 residues. J gave up 5 bases and V 8 bases, and 14 bases lay outside the gene matches. Germline CDR1 and CDR2: DFQATT and SNEGSKA (reference sequence). CDR3 sequence reads: CSPDSGTGGSHEQYF. DNA for the CDR3: TGCAGTCCGGACTCCGGGACAGGGGGTTCCCACGAGCAGTACTTC.

The sample holds a few counts of this clonotype. The chain employs TRBV30 and TRBJ1-1; a weak D match, TRBD1 (5 bases). In germline, CDR1 is GTSNPN, CDR2 SVGIG (reference sequence). Trimming stripped 4 bases from V and 1 base from J, with 13 bases between. The CDR3 runs to 14 residues. CDR3 sequence: CAWISGARNTEAFF. In nucleotides, the CDR3 is TGTGCCTGGATTTCTGGGGCCAGGAACACTGAAGCTTTCTTT.

The chain is built from TRBV12-3 or TRBV12-4 and TRBJ1-5; no clear D gene. This CDR3 has 13 residues. V lost 3 bases and J 5 bases, leaving 8 bases between the germline ends. The DNA of the CDR3 is TGTGCCAGCAGTTTGAGGGATGATCAGCCCCAGCATTTT. It translates to CASSLRDDQPQHF.

This chain links TRBV9 with TRBJ2-3; 8 nucleotides agree with TRBD2. The junction had 5 bases not matched to a gene; V was cut back by 1 base and J by 4 bases. This CDR3 contains 15 residues. Germline assignment: CDR1 SGDLS and CDR2 YYNGEE. This CDR3 reads CASSVSGRDADTQYF. The DNA for the CDR3 is TGTGCCAGCAGCGTATCCGGGAGGGACGCAGATACGCAGTATTTT. Supplemented by reference TRBV9 and TRBJ2-3, the full variable domain reads DSGVTQTPKHLITATGQRVTLRCSPRSGDLSVYWYQQSLDQGLQFLIQYYNGEERAKGNILERFSAQQFPDLHSELNLSSLELGDSALYFCASSVSGRDADTQYFGPGTRLTVL.

This clonotype was detected a few times. The chain recombines TRBV7-2 with TRBJ2-1; 12 bases map to TRBD1. Germline V gene data show CDR1 as SGHTA and CDR2 as FQGNSA. Germline trimming cut 0 bases from V and 7 bases from J; bases unmatched to any gene: 10. This CDR3 has 18 amino acids. Written as DNA, the CDR3 is TGTGCCAGCAGCTTAGCGCCTGGGACAGGGGGCTACGGGAATGAGCAGTTCTTC. Amino acids: CASSLAPGTGGYGNEQFF.

The rearrangement links TRBV27 to TRBJ1-2, with 9 bases that match TRBD1. The J segment lost 5 bases and the V segment lost 0 bases, leaving 4 bases of the junction unmatched. This CDR3 is 15 amino acids long. CDR1 and CDR2 from the germline V gene are MNHEY and SMNVEV (reference sequence). CDR3 in amino acids: CASSLSRDRAYGYTF. In DNA, the CDR3 is TGTGCCAGCAGTTTATCGAGGGACAGGGCTTATGGCTACACCTTC.

The chain links TRBV20-1 to TRBJ2-3, with 13 bases fitting TRBD2. Trimming removed 6 bases from V and 4 bases from J; junction bases left unmatched: 10. Germline CDR1 and CDR2: DFQATT and SNEGSKA (reference sequence). The CDR3 spans 16 residues. The CDR3 region has the DNA TGCAGTGCCTTTCCGGGACTAGCGGGAATCGCAGATACGCAGTATTTT. This gives the protein CSAFPGLAGIADTQYF.

The chain employs TRBV7-2 and TRBJ2-1; D is perhaps TRBD2 (6 bases). Between the trimmed V and J ends, which lost 4 bases and 4 bases, there was a span of 17 bases. The CDR3 covers 16 residues. CDR1 and CDR2 (germline): SGHTA, FQGNSA. The CDR3 loop is CASSSQRLVMYNEQFF. The CDR3 coding sequence is TGTGCCAGCAGCTCCCAGCGACTAGTGATGTACAATGAGCAGTTCTTC.

This clonotype has more than one count but fewer than ten. The chain couples TRBV7-9 to TRBJ1-4; D not resolved. V shed 5 bases and J shed 8 bases, with 15 bases lying between them. Per the germline V gene, CDR1 is SEHNR and CDR2 is FQNEAQ (reference sequence). CDR3 size: 14 residues. The CDR3 bases are TGTGCCAGCAGCCCGGACCGTCCGGGGGAAAAACTGTTTTTT. Translating it yields CASSPDRPGEKLFF.

The rearrangement links TRBV5-1 to TRBJ1-1, with D unresolved. CDR1 is SGHRS, CDR2 YFSETQ, per germline. Trimming took off 4 bases at V and 1 base at J, with 14 bases between the two ends. CDR3 size: 15 residues. The CDR3 DNA sequence: TGCGCCAGCAGCAGGAAACAGAATAGGAACACTGAAGCTTTCTTT. It yields the protein CASSRKQNRNTEAFF.

This clonotype has more than one count but fewer than ten. DNA of the CDR3: TGTGCCAGCTCACCTGAGCGGGCGCTCTCTGGGGCCAACGTCCTGACTTTC. Its protein product is CASSPERALSGANVLTF. The V call is TRBV18, the J call TRBJ2-6, with D perhaps matching TRBD2 (6 bases). Trimming took 3 bases from V and 0 from J, leaving 12 bases between them. Germline V gene sequence: CDR1 KGHSH, CDR2 LQKENI. This CDR3 has 17 residues.

This clonotype was seen a few times. The chain links TRBV10-3 to TRBJ2-3, with D hard to call. Per germline, CDR1 ENHRY and CDR2 SYGVKD. The ends were cut back, 4 bases at V and 3 bases at J, with 8 bases in the middle. The CDR3 is 13 residues long. The CDR3 reads CAISVSGTDTQYF. The CDR3, as DNA: TGTGCCATCAGTGTGTCAGGAACAGATACGCAGTATTTT.

This clonotype has a handful of counts. V gene TRBV7-2 combines with J gene TRBJ2-5; 8 nucleotides agree with TRBD2. There are 16 residues in the CDR3. After removal of 0 bases from V and 4 bases from J, the junction contained 7 bases not matched to a gene. Germline CDR1 SGHTA, CDR2 FQGNSA. The CDR3: CASSLASAAGGETQYF. The CDR3 DNA follows: TGTGCCAGCAGCTTAGCTTCAGCCGCGGGAGGAGAGACCCAGTACTTC.

A few counts support this clonotype. This rearrangement joins TRBV6-1 to TRBJ2-1, with D possibly TRBD1 on 5 matching bases. This CDR3 spans 13 amino acids. Germline CDR1 MNHNS, CDR2 SASEGT. The V end lost 7 bases, the J end lost 6 bases, and 13 bases lay between the germline ends. CDR3: CASTGLQANEQFF. CDR3 nucleotides: TGTGCCAGCACCGGCTTACAGGCCAATGAGCAGTTCTTC.

The chain is built from TRBV6-5 and TRBJ1-2, with 9 bases that match TRBD1. This CDR3 spans 15 amino acids. V lost 0 bases, J lost 7 bases, and 6 bases stayed unmatched. Germline V CDR1 and CDR2: MNHEY, SVGAGI. The DNA for the CDR3 is TGTGCCAGCAGTTACTCGATGGGGACAGGGATTGGCTACACCTTC. It codes for CASSYSMGTGIGYTF.

On this clonotype: A much more abundant neighbour one base away suggests this may be a read error. The gene calls are TRBV25-1 and TRBJ2-1, with D perhaps matching TRBD2 (5 bases). The length of the CDR3 is 14 residues. Germline V gives CDR1 MGHDK, CDR2 SYGVNS. The CDR3 loop reads CASRPQGLTLEQLF. The CDR3, as DNA: TGTGCCAGCAGGCCTCAAGGACTGACTTTAGAGCAGCTCTTC.

This clonotype was counted a few times. The chain employs TRBV5-6 and TRBJ2-7; TRBD1 aligns across 9 bases. The DNA end is more similar to TRBJ2-5, so the J call may be wrong. Germline loops: CDR1 SGHDT, CDR2 YYEEEE. The CDR3 covers 16 residues. As DNA, the CDR3 is TGTGCCAGCAGCTCCGACAGCCTGGACAGGGGTAAGACCCAGTACTTC. As protein: CASSSDSLDRGKTQYF.

The chain joins TRBV5-1 to TRBJ2-3; TRBD2 is a possible D gene (6 bases). V shed 3 bases and J shed 2 bases, with 16 bases lying between them. The CDR3 has 16 amino acids. From germline, CDR1 is SGHRS and CDR2 YFSETQ. The CDR3 sequence is CASSSGWGLLTDTQYF. The CDR3 DNA is TGCGCCAGCAGCTCCGGTTGGGGACTTCTCACAGATACGCAGTATTTT. The full variable domain, completed using reference TRBV5-1 and TRBJ2-3, is KAGVTQTPRYLIKTRGQQVTLSCSPISGHRSVSWYQQTPGQGLQFLFEYFSETQRNKGNFPGRFSGRQFSNSRSEMNVSTLELGDSALYLCASSSGWGLLTDTQYFGPGTRLTVL.

J is TRBJ1-1 and V is TRBV12-3 or TRBV12-4; D not resolved. This CDR3 has 15 residues. The ends were cut back, 7 bases at V and 7 bases at J, with 22 bases in the middle. DNA for the CDR3: TGTGCCAGCACCCCGTGGACGGGTGAGATGGGTGAAGCTTTCTTT. It encodes CASTPWTGEMGEAFF.

This sequence joins TRBV20-1 and TRBJ2-1; D is perhaps TRBD2 (6 bases). The CDR3 covers 13 residues. Germline V gives CDR1 DFQATT, CDR2 SNEGSKA (reference sequence). Trimming took off 6 bases at V and 10 bases at J, with 19 bases between the two ends. CDR3 in DNA: TGCAGTGCCCCAAGGAGGGGACTCTGGGAGCAGTTCTTC. As protein: CSAPRRGLWEQFF.

This rearrangement joins TRBV5-8 to TRBJ2-5; D is perhaps TRBD1 (6 bases). The end of the DNA aligns better with TRBJ2-1, so the J call may be wrong. The CDR3 spans 14 residues. Germline V CDR1 and CDR2: SGHTS, YDEGEE. The CDR3 is CASSSQGWVNEQFF. Written as DNA, the CDR3 is TGTGCCAGCAGCTCTCAGGGGTGGGTCAATGAGCAGTTCTTC.

This clonotype was found many times. The chain employs TRBV2 and TRBJ2-7, with D tentatively TRBD1 (6 bases). Trimming took off 6 bases at V and 4 bases at J, with 13 bases between the two ends. The CDR3 sequence is 13 residues long. CDR1 and CDR2 from the germline V gene are SNHLY and FYNNEI. For the CDR3, the DNA is TGTGCCAGCAGCCGGGACACCATGTACGAGCAGTACTTC. Its protein is CASSRDTMYEQYF.